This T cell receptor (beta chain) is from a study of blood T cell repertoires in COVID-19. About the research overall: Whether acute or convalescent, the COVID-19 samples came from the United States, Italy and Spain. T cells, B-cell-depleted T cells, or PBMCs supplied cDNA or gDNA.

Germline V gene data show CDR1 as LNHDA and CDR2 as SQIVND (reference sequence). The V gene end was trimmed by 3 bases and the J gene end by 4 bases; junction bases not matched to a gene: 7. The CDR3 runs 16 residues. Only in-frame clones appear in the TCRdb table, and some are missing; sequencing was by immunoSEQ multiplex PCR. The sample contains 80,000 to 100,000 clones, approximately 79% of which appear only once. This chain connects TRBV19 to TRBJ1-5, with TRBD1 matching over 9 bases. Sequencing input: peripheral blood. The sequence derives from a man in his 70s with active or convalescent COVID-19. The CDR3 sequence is CASSMGQGFGNQPQHF. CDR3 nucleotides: TGTGCCAGTAGTATGGGACAGGGATTTGGGAATCAGCCCCAGCATTTT.